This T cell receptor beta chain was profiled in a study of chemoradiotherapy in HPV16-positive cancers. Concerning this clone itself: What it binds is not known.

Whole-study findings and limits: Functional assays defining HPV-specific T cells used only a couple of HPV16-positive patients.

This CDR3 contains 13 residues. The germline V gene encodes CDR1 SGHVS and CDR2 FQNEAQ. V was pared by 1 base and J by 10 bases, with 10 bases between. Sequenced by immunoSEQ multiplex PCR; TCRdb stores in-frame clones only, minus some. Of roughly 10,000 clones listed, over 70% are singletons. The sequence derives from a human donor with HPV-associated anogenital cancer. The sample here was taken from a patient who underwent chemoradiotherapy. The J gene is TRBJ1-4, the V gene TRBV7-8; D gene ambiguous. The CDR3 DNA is TGTGCCAGCAGCTTAGTGCAAATTGGAAAACTGTTTTTT. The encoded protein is CASSLVQIGKLFF.